The T cell receptor (beta chain) under discussion was sequenced for a study of blood T cell repertoires in COVID-19. Overall study context: Samples of COVID-19 (acute and convalescent) were obtained from the United States, Italy and Spain. T cells, B-cell-depleted T cells, or PBMCs provided the cDNA or gDNA that served as material.

Authors' methods: It was from reference gene primer amplification that nucleated cell counts were estimated. TCRdb's copy holds only in-frame clones and misses some; the assay was immunoSEQ multiplex PCR. V, J and clone size derive from that table, while D and trimming were established from the DNA sequence. Here the sample spans 65,000 to 80,000 clones, about nine tenths being singletons. The CDR3 totals 15 residues. Germline assignment: CDR1 SGHRS and CDR2 YFSETQ. The V end was cut by 0 bases, the J end by 3 bases, with 10 bases between. The sequencing sample was made of peripheral blood. The V gene is TRBV5-1, the J gene TRBJ2-1, with no clear D. The receptor comes from a young man with acute or convalescent COVID-19. The CDR3: CASSLDTPIYNEQFF. For the CDR3, the DNA is TGCGCCAGCAGCTTGGACACACCAATCTACAATGAGCAGTTCTTC.